The rows below give T cell receptor beta chains drawn from one sample of a study of blood T cell repertoires in COVID-19. Assay: immunoSEQ multiplex PCR; the TCRdb copy retains only in-frame clones and omits some. The profile covers hundreds of thousands of clones, with roughly 91% appearing a single time and under 10% taken by the ten largest. Sequences were obtained from PBMCs or T cells enriched from blood (not recorded which). The origin of the receptors is a man between 40 and 49 years old who had recovered from COVID-19. Both conserved end residues are part of each CDR3. The order of the fields is V gene, J gene, clone size, D gene, CDR3 protein, CDR3 DNA. A D gene is named only where the DNA matches it firmly. Clone size is shown for a subset of rows, as once, few, many or a class of expanded clone.

V: TRBV28
J: TRBJ1-2
size: NA
D: NA
CDR3: CASSQSGNYGYTF
DNA: TGTGCCAGCAGCCAAAGCGGGAACTATGGCTACACCTTC

V: TRBV27
J: TRBJ2-6
size: NA
D: TRBD1
CDR3: CASSPPGQVRPGANVLTF
DNA: TGTGCCAGCAGTCCACCGGGACAGGTACGCCCTGGGGCCAACGTCCTGACTTTC

V: TRBV13
J: TRBJ2-1
size: NA
D: TRBD2
CDR3: CASSLVLAGYEQFF
DNA: TGTGCCAGCAGCTTAGTTCTAGCGGGTTATGAGCAGTTCTTC

V: TRBV11-2
J: TRBJ1-1
size: NA
D: TRBD1
CDR3: CASSLTGGTEAFF
DNA: TGTGCCAGCAGCTTAACAGGGGGCACTGAAGCTTTCTTT

V: TRBV6-1
J: TRBJ1-5
size: NA
D: NA
CDR3: CASSEAYWEQGGLGNQPQHF
DNA: TGTGCCAGCAGTGAAGCATATTGGGAACAGGGCGGTTTGGGAAATCAGCCCCAGCATTTT

V: TRBV10-3
J: TRBJ2-7
size: NA
D: NA
CDR3: CANGPGQSRDEQYF
DNA: TGTGCCAATGGCCCCGGACAGAGCCGAGATGAGCAGTACTTC

V: TRBV5-6
J: TRBJ1-2
size: NA
D: TRBD1
CDR3: CASIGGQDNYGYTF
DNA: TGTGCCAGCATCGGGGGACAGGATAACTATGGCTACACCTTC

V: TRBV18
J: TRBJ2-7
size: NA
D: TRBD1
CDR3: CASSRGQGSYEQYF
DNA: TGTGCCAGCTCACGGGGACAGGGAAGCTACGAGCAGTACTTC

V: TRBV13
J: TRBJ2-3
size: NA
D: NA
CDR3: CASSTPMGEADTQYF
DNA: TGTGCCAGCAGCACACCGATGGGTGAGGCAGATACGCAGTATTTT

V: TRBV3-1/TRBV3-2
J: TRBJ2-1
size: NA
D: NA
CDR3: CASDRNNEQFF
DNA: TGTGCCAGCGACAGAAACAATGAGCAGTTCTTC

V: TRBV28
J: TRBJ1-5
size: NA
D: TRBD1
CDR3: CASSITRDRVQPQHF
DNA: TGTGCCAGCAGCATAACCCGGGACAGGGTTCAGCCCCAGCATTTT

V: TRBV7-9
J: TRBJ1-2
size: NA
D: NA
CDR3: CASSEPQGTTNYGYTF
DNA: TGTGCCAGCAGCGAACCCCAGGGGACTACTAACTATGGCTACACCTTC

V: TRBV5-4
J: TRBJ1-5
size: NA
D: NA
CDR3: CASSSWGTKPQHF
DNA: TGTGCCAGCAGCTCTTGGGGGACTAAGCCCCAGCATTTT

V: TRBV7-9
J: TRBJ1-4
size: NA
D: TRBD1
CDR3: CASSRPTGGSEKLFF
DNA: TGTGCCAGCAGCCGACCCACAGGGGGTAGTGAAAAACTGTTTTTT

V: TRBV10-3
J: TRBJ1-1
size: once
D: TRBD1
CDR3: CAIRQGGPTEAFF
DNA: TGTGCCATCAGACAGGGGGGTCCGACTGAAGCTTTCTTT

V: TRBV18
J: TRBJ2-2
size: NA
D: NA
CDR3: CASSPVRDTGELFF
DNA: TGTGCCAGCTCACCAGTGAGGGACACCGGGGAGCTGTTTTTT

V: TRBV10-3
J: TRBJ1-3
size: NA
D: TRBD1
CDR3: CAKQGNSGNTIYF
DNA: TGTGCCAAACAGGGGAACTCTGGAAACACCATATATTTT

V: TRBV3-1/TRBV3-2
J: TRBJ2-7
size: NA
D: NA
CDR3: CASSQDTYEQYF
DNA: TGTGCCAGCAGCCAGGACACCTACGAGCAGTACTTC

V: TRBV28
J: TRBJ1-2
size: NA
D: TRBD1
CDR3: CASSLGGQGVGYGYTF
DNA: TGTGCCAGCAGTTTAGGGGGACAGGGGGTAGGCTATGGCTACACCTTC

V: TRBV4-3
J: TRBJ1-2
size: NA
D: NA
CDR3: CASSQGADSNYGYTF
DNA: TGCGCCAGCAGCCAAGGGGCAGACAGTAACTATGGCTACACCTTC

V: TRBV6-6
J: TRBJ1-6
size: once
D: NA
CDR3: CASKIGGYENSPLHF
DNA: TGTGCCAGCAAAATCGGGGGGTACGAAAATTCACCCCTCCACTTT

V: TRBV19
J: TRBJ2-6
size: NA
D: NA
CDR3: CASHPPQTGANVLTF
DNA: TGTGCCAGTCATCCCCCCCAAACTGGGGCCAACGTCCTGACTTTC

V: TRBV3-1/TRBV3-2
J: TRBJ2-3
size: NA
D: TRBD2
CDR3: CASSQQTPGLAGADTQYF
DNA: TGTGCCAGCAGCCAACAAACCCCGGGACTAGCGGGGGCAGATACGCAGTATTTT

V: TRBV27
J: TRBJ1-5
size: NA
D: TRBD1
CDR3: CASSYRGANQPQHF
DNA: TGTGCCAGCAGTTACAGGGGTGCCAATCAGCCCCAGCATTTT

V: TRBV7-2
J: TRBJ2-1
size: NA
D: NA
CDR3: CASSLVDSLYNEQFF
DNA: TGTGCCAGCAGCTTAGTCGACAGCCTATACAATGAGCAGTTCTTC

V: TRBV19
J: TRBJ2-7
size: few
D: TRBD1
CDR3: CASSTLGTGPYEQYF
DNA: TGTGCCAGTAGTACACTCGGGACAGGGCCCTACGAGCAGTACTTC

V: TRBV7-8
J: TRBJ2-7
size: NA
D: TRBD1
CDR3: CASSSHSGQGSIYEQYF
DNA: TGTGCCAGCAGCTCCCACTCCGGACAGGGGTCTATCTACGAGCAGTACTTC

V: TRBV5-1
J: TRBJ2-5
size: NA
D: TRBD2
CDR3: CASNQLAGNQETQYF
DNA: TGCGCCAGCAACCAACTAGCGGGGAACCAAGAGACCCAGTACTTC

V: TRBV7-2
J: TRBJ2-2
size: NA
D: TRBD1
CDR3: CASSLKTGGVGELFF
DNA: TGTGCCAGCAGCTTAAAAACAGGGGGCGTCGGGGAGCTGTTTTTT

V: TRBV11-2
J: TRBJ1-1
size: NA
D: NA
CDR3: CASSLGTAEAFF
DNA: TGTGCCAGCAGCTTAGGGACAGCGGAAGCTTTCTTT

V: TRBV11-2
J: TRBJ1-1
size: NA
D: TRBD1
CDR3: CASSLVGVGTGASMTEAFF
DNA: TGTGCCAGCAGCTTAGTGGGTGTCGGGACAGGGGCTTCGATGACTGAAGCTTTCTTT

V: TRBV7-9
J: TRBJ2-2
size: once
D: TRBD1
CDR3: CASSRPGTGETGELFF
DNA: TGTGCCAGCAGCCGGCCCGGGACAGGGGAAACCGGGGAGCTGTTTTTT

V: TRBV27
J: TRBJ1-2
size: NA
D: TRBD1
CDR3: CASSPRDRVGGYTF
DNA: TGTGCCAGCAGTCCCCGCGACAGGGTGGGGGGCTACACCTTC

V: TRBV11-2
J: TRBJ2-7
size: NA
D: NA
CDR3: CASSPLFGTGFYEQYF
DNA: TGTGCCAGCAGCCCTCTTTTCGGAACAGGGTTCTACGAGCAGTACTTC

V: TRBV18
J: TRBJ2-3
size: NA
D: NA
CDR3: CASSPPAGPDTQYF
DNA: TGTGCCAGCTCACCCCCCGCGGGCCCAGATACGCAGTATTTT